Listed below are T cell receptor beta chains from one sample, sequenced in a study of CD8+ T cells in alopecia areata. TCRdb keeps only in-frame clones here, not all; method: immunoSEQ multiplex PCR. The repertoire holds around 13,000 clones, with about 70% as singletons. The starting material was skin, obtained at week 4, from a patient treated with tofacitinib. The receptor source for this set is a human donor with alopecia areata. Each CDR3 is given with its conserved first and last residue. A D gene is named only where the DNA matches it firmly. Clone size, where shown, is once, few, many, or a class for clones that have expanded.

>TRBJ2-7|.|TRBD1|TRBV19
CASSKQGPPYEQYF
TGTGCCAGTAGTAAACAGGGGCCACCTTACGAGCAGTACTTC
>TRBJ1-3|.|TRBD1|TRBV6-5
CASSRRGTGLNTIYF
TGTGCCAGCAGCCGGCGCGGGACAGGGCTAAACACCATATATTTT
>TRBJ2-7|.|.|TRBV4-1
CASSQLGGIYEQYF
TGCGCCAGCAGCCAACTCGGGGGTATTTACGAGCAGTACTTC
>TRBJ1-5|.|TRBD1|TRBV19
CASRGQAVYQPQHF
TGTGCCAGTAGGGGACAGGCCGTCTATCAGCCCCAGCATTTT
>TRBJ2-1|few|.|TRBV14
CASSQGGVEQFF
TGTGCCAGCAGCCAAGGAGGAGTTGAGCAGTTCTTC
>TRBJ2-7|.|TRBD1|TRBV6-6
CASSTVGTGDHEQYF
TGTGCCAGCAGCACCGTAGGGACAGGGGACCACGAGCAGTACTTC
>TRBJ1-1|.|.|TRBV7-9
CASSLFMGQSHTEAFF
TGTGCCAGCAGCTTATTTATGGGGCAGAGCCACACTGAAGCTTTCTTT
>TRBJ2-1|.|.|TRBV5-1
CASSLYNPFPHNEQFF
TGCGCCAGCAGCTTGTACAACCCCTTCCCCCACAATGAGCAGTTCTTC
>TRBJ2-7|.|.|TRBV6-5
CASSYLELNEQYF
TGTGCCAGCAGTTACCTCGAACTAAACGAGCAGTACTTC
>TRBJ1-1|.|TRBD1|TRBV6-6
CASSDRGFEAFF
TGTGCCAGCAGTGACAGGGGGTTTGAAGCTTTCTTT
>TRBJ2-3|once|.|TRBV10-3
CAISRLSPSTDTQYF
TGTGCCATCAGCCGACTTTCGCCTAGCACAGATACGCAGTATTTT
>TRBJ1-5|.|.|TRBV7-6
CASSFGPSNQPQHF
TGTGCCAGCAGCTTCGGACCGAGCAATCAGCCCCAGCATTTT
>TRBJ1-1|once|.|TRBV27
CASSLTGLNTEAFF
TGTGCCAGCAGCCTGACAGGATTGAACACTGAAGCTTTCTTT
>TRBJ2-7|.|.|TRBV9
CASSVAPGEAYEQYF
TGTGCCAGCAGCGTAGCCCCAGGGGAAGCCTACGAGCAGTACTTC
>TRBJ2-7|.|.|TRBV6-6
CASSDPGPVSYEQYF
TGTGCCAGCAGTGATCCTGGGCCGGTCTCCTACGAGCAGTACTTC
>TRBJ2-2|.|.|TRBV2
CASRRTAGELFF
TGTGCCAGCAGGAGAACTGCCGGGGAGCTGTTTTTT
>TRBJ2-7|.|.|TRBV7-2
CASSRSYEQYF
TGTGCCAGCAGCCGTAGCTACGAGCAGTACTTC
>TRBJ2-3|.|.|TRBV7-9
CASSPSSRWDTQYF
TGTGCCAGCAGCCCCAGTAGTAGATGGGATACGCAGTATTTT
>TRBJ2-2|.|.|TRBV18
CASSPGDINTGELFF
TGTGCCAGCTCACCAGGGGACATTAACACCGGGGAGCTGTTTTTT
>TRBJ1-1|once|TRBD1|TRBV6-6
CASSSGGTEAFF
TGTGCCAGCAGTTCAGGGGGAACTGAAGCTTTCTTT
>TRBJ2-3|.|.|TRBV7-2
CASSSRSGSTDTQYF
TGTGCCAGCAGCTCGCGATCAGGGAGCACAGATACGCAGTATTTT
>TRBJ2-5|.|TRBD2|TRBV5-4
CASSFAQTSGGLETQYF
TGTGCCAGCAGCTTTGCCCAGACTAGCGGGGGGTTGGAGACCCAGTACTTC
>TRBJ2-6|.|.|TRBV6-1
CASSKGSGANVLTF
TGTGCCAGCAGTAAGGGTTCTGGGGCCAACGTCCTGACTTTC
>TRBJ1-1|.|.|TRBV4-1
CASSQDNYEAFF
TGCGCCAGCAGCCAAGATAACTACGAAGCTTTCTTT
>TRBJ1-5|.|TRBD1|TRBV18
CASSPGQDSNQPQHF
TGTGCCAGCTCGCCCGGACAGGATAGCAATCAGCCCCAGCATTTT
>TRBJ1-1|.|TRBD1|TRBV13
CASSYHRGTEAFF
TGTGCCAGCAGCTACCACAGGGGTACTGAAGCTTTCTTT
>TRBJ2-1|.|.|TRBV7-2
CASSPPAAPVDEQFF
TGTGCCAGCAGCCCCCCGGCGGCTCCCGTCGATGAGCAGTTCTTC
>TRBJ1-2|.|.|TRBV30
CAWSRVLRRVYGYTF
TGTGCCTGGAGTCGTGTACTACGGAGGGTCTATGGCTACACCTTC
>TRBJ1-2|.|.|TRBV7-2
CASSLVGAANYGYTF
TGTGCCAGCAGCTTAGTAGGAGCAGCTAACTATGGCTACACCTTC
>TRBJ1-2|once|.|TRBV23-1
CASSHQGLNYGYTF
TGCGCCAGCAGTCACCAGGGACTTAACTATGGCTACACCTTC
>TRBJ2-1|few|.|TRBV19
CASSILTPKKRDGGLYNEQFF
TGTGCCAGTAGTATACTTACTCCCAAAAAAAGAGACGGGGGCCTCTACAATGAGCAGTTCTTC
>TRBJ2-7|.|TRBD1|TRBV5-1
CASSIRRDRGYEQYF
TGCGCCAGCAGCATTCGCCGGGACAGGGGGTACGAGCAGTACTTC
>TRBJ1-2|once|TRBD1|TRBV18
CASSPGQDGSYGYTF
TGTGCCAGCTCACCCGGACAGGATGGAAGCTATGGCTACACCTTC
>TRBJ1-1|few|.|TRBV11-1
CASSLVLQSEAFF
TGTGCCAGCAGCTTAGTTCTTCAGTCTGAAGCTTTCTTT
>TRBJ2-7|.|.|TRBV4-3
CASSQGWGVPDEQYF
TGCGCCAGCAGCCAAGGGTGGGGGGTCCCGGACGAGCAGTACTTC
>TRBJ2-2|.|TRBD1|TRBV2
CASSPGQGRTGELFF
TGTGCCAGCAGCCCCGGACAGGGACGGACCGGGGAGCTGTTTTTT
>TRBJ2-5|.|.|TRBV18
CASSPNQETQYF
TGTGCCAGCTCACCGAACCAAGAGACCCAGTACTTC
>TRBJ1-1|.|.|TRBV4-1
CASSQDQQPRRGGAFF
TGCGCCAGCAGCCAAGATCAACAACCCAGGAGGGGAGGGGCTTTCTTT
>TRBJ2-7|.|.|TRBV23-1
CASSHSTRNEQYF
TGCGCCAGCAGTCATTCGACGCGAAACGAGCAGTACTTC
>TRBJ2-7|few|TRBD1|TRBV19
CASSIAGGQSYEQYF
TGTGCCAGTAGTATAGCAGGGGGACAGTCCTACGAGCAGTACTTC
>TRBJ2-7|.|.|TRBV10-3
CAISDGSYEQYF
TGTGCCATCAGTGACGGCTCCTACGAGCAGTACTTC
>TRBJ2-6|.|.|TRBV4-1
CASSMNYPQSRANVLTF
TGCGCCAGCAGCATGAACTACCCACAAAGTCGGGCCAACGTCCTGACTTTC
>TRBJ1-1|few|.|TRBV7-8
CASSLDAAVGTEAFF
TGTGCCAGCAGCTTAGATGCTGCAGTGGGCACTGAAGCTTTCTTT
>TRBJ1-5|.|.|TRBV19
CASSISRTLANNQPQHF
TGTGCCAGTAGTATCTCGAGGACCCTCGCCAATAATCAGCCCCAGCATTTT
>TRBJ2-7|.|.|TRBV21-1
CASSKLKTGNSYEQYF
TGTGCCAGCAGCAAACTAAAGACAGGGAACTCCTACGAGCAGTACTTC
>TRBJ2-7|.|.|TRBV23-1
CASTFIPSGGPSYEQYF
TGCGCCAGCACTTTTATCCCCTCGGGGGGCCCTTCCTACGAGCAGTACTTC
>TRBJ2-7|few|TRBD1|TRBV30
CAWMDRVNYEQYF
TGTGCCTGGATGGACAGGGTAAACTACGAGCAGTACTTC
>TRBJ2-4|.|TRBD2|TRBV7-2
CASSLGLMSGRVKNIQYF
TGTGCCAGCAGCTTAGGTTTGATGTCGGGGAGGGTCAAAAACATTCAGTACTTC
>TRBJ1-1|.|.|TRBV9
CASSVFIGINTEAFF
TGTGCCAGCAGCGTTTTCATTGGGATCAACACTGAAGCTTTCTTT
>TRBJ2-2|.|.|TRBV30
CAWRTAGQPNTGELFF
TGTGCCTGGAGAACTGCGGGACAGCCGAACACCGGGGAGCTGTTTTTT
>TRBJ2-7|few|.|TRBV4-1
CASSQGWGVPDEQYF
TGCGCCAGCAGCCAAGGGTGGGGGGTCCCGGACGAGCAGTACTTC
>TRBJ1-1|.|.|TRBV18
CASSFMTGSSNTEAFF
TGTGCCAGCTCCTTCATGACTGGAAGCAGCAACACTGAAGCTTTCTTT
>TRBJ1-5|medium-sized|.|TRBV27
CASTSLGSLRGQPQHF
TGTGCCAGCACATCTCTGGGTTCCTTGCGGGGTCAGCCCCAGCATTTT
>TRBJ1-4|.|TRBD1|TRBV2
CASGGDRVMFF
TGTGCCAGCGGAGGGGACAGGGTGATGTTTTTT
>TRBJ1-5|.|.|TRBV4-1
CASSQGVGGGNQPQHF
TGCGCCAGCAGCCAAGGGGTCGGGGGAGGCAATCAGCCCCAGCATTTT
>TRBJ1-5|.|.|TRBV7-2
CASSFGRGKNQPQHF
TGTGCCAGCAGCTTTGGCAGGGGAAAAAATCAGCCCCAGCATTTT
>TRBJ1-2|.|.|TRBV7-2
CASSFERVGYTF
TGTGCCAGCAGCTTTGAACGGGTTGGCTACACCTTC